The present T cell receptor beta chain was sequenced within a study of vaccination and CD4 T cells after COVID-19. Study results and limitations: Spike mono-reactive clones accounted for 304 of the 307 vaccine-specific clones found in convalescent patients.

CDR3 size: 15 residues. The V end lost 1 base, the J end lost 6 bases, and 16 bases lay between the germline ends. Treatment specified: approximately 10-day PBMC culture with coronavirus spike peptide pools or control peptides (ViraFEST assay). Cultured CD4+ T cell DNA was sequenced using the Oncomine TCR Beta short-read assay. TCRdb used MiXCR to reprocess the PCR reads, holding one entry per CDR3 protein. The sample includes around 26,000 distinct CDR3 sequences, approximately 56% of them seen just once. As concerns this clonotype: Its antigen is still unknown.

Sequenced: CD4+ T cells from blood, cultured in vitro. The J gene is TRBJ2-7, the V gene TRBV12-3 or TRBV12-4, with D perhaps TRBD2 (6 bases). This clonotype was sampled from a human donor who had recovered from COVID-19. This chain's CDR3 is CASSLEVAVPGEQYF. The CDR3 DNA reads as TGTGCCAGCAGTTTAGAGGTAGCGGTCCCGGGCGAGCAGTACTTC.